These T cell receptor beta chains were read from a single sample in a study of blood T cell repertoires in COVID-19. Sequencing was performed with immunoSEQ multiplex PCR; in TCRdb, only in-frame clones are kept and a portion is missing. The table includes about 190,000 clones, 70% to 80% detected once. Material for sequencing was peripheral blood. Receptors originate from a man aged 50 to 59 who had recovered from COVID-19. Both conserved end residues are part of each CDR3. Fields, in order: clone size, D gene, V gene, J gene, CDR3 DNA, CDR3 protein. D genes are given only for firm matches. Size tells how often a clone was seen (once, few, many) or the class of an expanded clone, and some rows leave it out.

size: .; D: .; V: TRBV3-1/TRBV3-2; J: TRBJ1-6; DNA: TGTGCCAGCAGCCGGCTCGTCGGGACATATTATAATTCACCCCTCCACTTT; CDR3: CASSRLVGTYYNSPLHF
size: few; D: TRBD1; V: TRBV19; J: TRBJ1-1; DNA: TGTGCCAGTAGTATGGGGGGAGACAGGGGAAAAACTGAAGCTTTCTTT; CDR3: CASSMGGDRGKTEAFF
size: .; D: .; V: TRBV7-3; J: TRBJ2-1; DNA: TGTGCCAGCAGCTTAACTCGGGACAATGAGCAGTTCTTC; CDR3: CASSLTRDNEQFF
size: .; D: .; V: TRBV5-1; J: TRBJ2-1; DNA: TGCGCCAGCAGCTTGGCCCTACAGGGCTACAATGAGCAGTTCTTC; CDR3: CASSLALQGYNEQFF
size: .; D: TRBD2; V: TRBV19; J: TRBJ2-2; DNA: TGTGCCAGTAGTAGGTCTACTAGCGGAGGACGAACCGGGGAGCTGTTTTTT; CDR3: CASSRSTSGGRTGELFF
size: .; D: TRBD1; V: TRBV4-3; J: TRBJ2-1; DNA: TGCGCCAGCAGCCATCAGAACAGGGGGTCGAACAATGAGCAGTTCTTC; CDR3: CASSHQNRGSNNEQFF
size: .; D: TRBD1; V: TRBV6-4; J: TRBJ2-2; DNA: TGTGCCAGCAGTGACGCCGGGACAGGGGGAACCGGGGAGCTGTTTTTT; CDR3: CASSDAGTGGTGELFF
size: .; D: TRBD1; V: TRBV18; J: TRBJ1-2; DNA: TGTGCCAGCTCACTAAGGACAGGGGGCGCGTCAAACTATGGCTACACCTTC; CDR3: CASSLRTGGASNYGYTF
size: .; D: .; V: TRBV19; J: TRBJ2-3; DNA: TGTGCCAGTAGTATCGTCATTGGAGCGTTGGGAGATACGCAGTATTTT; CDR3: CASSIVIGALGDTQYF
size: .; D: .; V: TRBV3-1/TRBV3-2; J: TRBJ2-3; DNA: TGTGCCAGCAGCCAAGTAAGGACCGGGATAGGAGCAGATACGCAGTATTTT; CDR3: CASSQVRTGIGADTQYF
size: few; D: .; V: TRBV14; J: TRBJ1-2; DNA: TGTGCCAGCAGCCGACGACAGTATGGCTACACCTTC; CDR3: CASSRRQYGYTF
size: .; D: TRBD2; V: TRBV19; J: TRBJ2-1; DNA: TGTGCCAGTAGGACCTCGGGACTAGCGGCTTACAATGAGCAGTTCTTC; CDR3: CASRTSGLAAYNEQFF
size: .; D: .; V: TRBV27; J: TRBJ2-7; DNA: TGTGCCAGCAGTTTTAGCCAGGGCTACGAGCAGTACTTC; CDR3: CASSFSQGYEQYF
size: .; D: .; V: TRBV7-3; J: TRBJ2-1; DNA: TGTGCCAGCAGCTTGGACAGCTACAATGAGCAGTTCTTC; CDR3: CASSLDSYNEQFF
size: .; D: TRBD2; V: TRBV28; J: TRBJ2-7; DNA: TGTGCCAGCAGTCGTCAATACGGGACTACTTTTCGCTGGTACTTC; CDR3: CASSRQYGTTFRWYF
size: .; D: .; V: TRBV3-1/TRBV3-2; J: TRBJ2-5; DNA: TGTGCCAGCAGCCTCGTTTTTCAAGAGACCCAGTACTTC; CDR3: CASSLVFQETQYF
size: .; D: .; V: TRBV27; J: TRBJ2-5; DNA: TGTGCCAGCACACCAGGGGTCCCGACAGTCCGCCAAGAGACCCAGTACTTC; CDR3: CASTPGVPTVRQETQYF
size: .; D: TRBD1; V: TRBV11-2; J: TRBJ1-2; DNA: TGTGCCAGCAGCTTTGCGAGGGGGCAGGGCTATGGCTACACCTTC; CDR3: CASSFARGQGYGYTF
size: once; D: .; V: TRBV21-1; J: TRBJ2-1; DNA: TGTGCCAGCAGCAAACAAGGGACTTCCATATACAATGAGCAGTTCTTC; CDR3: CASSKQGTSIYNEQFF
size: few; D: .; V: TRBV6-7; J: TRBJ1-2; DNA: TGTGCCAGCAGTTGCCGGTTTAGGACAATTGGGGATGGCTACACCTTC; CDR3: CASSCRFRTIGDGYTF
size: .; D: TRBD1; V: TRBV6-5; J: TRBJ2-7; DNA: TGTGCCAGCAGATCTGCCGGGACAGGTTCCTACGAGCAGTACTTC; CDR3: CASRSAGTGSYEQYF